Each of the 26 T cell receptor beta chains below was sequenced from the same sample in a study of blood T cell repertoires in COVID-19. Profiled with immunoSEQ multiplex PCR; TCRdb holds only in-frame clones, not every one. The data show about 200,000 clones, roughly 90% seen once. The source material was peripheral blood. The source of these receptors is a woman aged 70-85 years with acute or convalescent COVID-19.

Of note for this clone: This sample also contains other DNA sequences that code for the same CDR3. J is TRBJ1-2 and V is TRBV19, with 9 bases that match TRBD1. Germline V CDR1 and CDR2: LNHDA, SQIVND (reference sequence). The J segment lost 5 bases and the V segment lost 5 bases, leaving 3 bases of the junction unmatched. This CDR3 comprises 13 residues. The CDR3 DNA follows: TGTGCCAGTAGTCGGACAGGGGCGTATGGCTACACCTTC. It specifies CASSRTGAYGYTF.

The rearrangement uses TRBV15 and TRBJ1-1; the D gene is possibly TRBD1 (6 bases). Looked up from germline, CDR1 is LNHNV and CDR2 is YYDKDF (reference sequence). The V and J ends lost 1 base and 4 bases respectively, with 13 bases between them. CDR3 length equals 15 residues. CDR3 residues: CATSRVGGMGTEAFF. The CDR3 nucleotides read TGTGCCACCAGCAGAGTAGGGGGAATGGGCACTGAAGCTTTCTTT.

The chain recombines TRBV18 with TRBJ2-1, with D possibly matching TRBD1 (6 bases). The CDR3 is 15 amino acids. CDR1 KGHSH and CDR2 LQKENI come from the germline V gene. Trimming shortened V by 1 base and J by 6 bases, and 13 bases separated the two germline ends. For the CDR3, the DNA is TGTGCCAGCTCACCACTACAGGGAAGTGTCAATGAGCAGTTCTTC. Translated, it gives CASSPLQGSVNEQFF.

J is TRBJ1-3 and V is TRBV7-9; a possible D gene is TRBD1 (5 bases). V lost 5 bases and J 2 bases, leaving 13 bases between the germline ends. The CDR3 spans 15 residues. Germline values: CDR1 SEHNR, CDR2 FQNEAQ (reference sequence). CDR3: CASSQGLATGNTIYF. In nucleotides, the CDR3 is TGTGCCAGCAGCCAGGGACTGGCCACTGGAAACACCATATATTTT.

This sequence joins TRBV7-2 and TRBJ2-1; 10 positions match TRBD2. Trimming took 3 bases from V and 6 from J; bases not matched to a gene: 5. The CDR3 sequence is 15 residues long. Germline loops: CDR1 SGHTA, CDR2 FQGNSA. The CDR3 DNA sequence: TGTGCCAGCAGCTTTCGGACTAGCGGATTCAATGAGCAGTTCTTC. It translates to CASSFRTSGFNEQFF.

The table lists this clone with a few counts. V gene TRBV19 combines with J gene TRBJ1-3; 7 bases are a match to TRBD1. Trimming cost V 10 bases and J 0 bases; bases outside gene matches: 12. Germline assignment: CDR1 LNHDA and CDR2 SQIVND (reference sequence). This CDR3 spans 16 amino acids. The CDR3 loop is CATRTGSTSSGNTIYF. For the CDR3, the DNA is TGTGCCACTCGGACAGGAAGCACCTCCTCTGGAAACACCATATATTTT.

This clone came up a few times. The chain uses TRBV7-9 and TRBJ2-3, with 13 bases matching TRBD2. Germline V gene data show CDR1 as SEHNR and CDR2 as FQNEAQ (reference sequence). Trimming at V came to 5 bases and at J to 3 bases, leaving 2 bases not matched to a gene. The CDR3 is 15 amino acids. The CDR3, as DNA: TGTGCCAGCAGCACGACTAGCGGGGGGACAGATACGCAGTATTTT. It yields the protein CASSTTSGGTDTQYF.

The chain combines TRBV10-2 with TRBJ2-6, with D unresolved. V lost 6 bases, J lost 4 bases, and 7 bases lay in between. Looked up from germline, CDR1 is WSHSY and CDR2 is SAAADI. The CDR3 loop spans 13 amino acids. The CDR3 region is CASRSSGANVLTF. The CDR3 DNA is TGCGCCAGCAGGTCTTCCGGGGCCAACGTCCTGACTTTC.

The V and J genes are TRBV24-1 and TRBJ2-2; 12 bases align to TRBD1. The CDR3 loop spans 20 amino acids. Germline trimming cut 2 bases from V and 1 base from J; bases unmatched to any gene: 10. Germline V gene lookup returns CDR1 KGHDR and CDR2 SFDVKD. The CDR3 sequence is CATSDWGQGAASGNTGELFF. CDR3 nucleotide sequence: TGTGCCACCAGTGATTGGGGACAGGGGGCTGCGTCGGGGAACACCGGGGAGCTGTTTTTT.

V and J are TRBV2 and TRBJ1-5; a possible D gene is TRBD1 (5 bases). CDR3 size: 14 residues. The germline gives CDR1 SNHLY, CDR2 FYNNEI. V shed 6 bases and J shed 4 bases, with 13 bases lying between them. The CDR3 coding sequence is TGTGCCAGCAGACCCGACAGCCTTAATCAGCCCCAGCATTTT. This gives the protein CASRPDSLNQPQHF.

This clone was recorded a few times. The rearrangement uses TRBV5-1 and TRBJ1-1; D uncertain. The germline gives CDR1 SGHRS, CDR2 YFSETQ. This CDR3 is built from 15 residues. Deletions cut 4 bases from V and 4 bases from J, with 17 bases between. The CDR3 region is CASSPRRTGSTEAFF. The CDR3 DNA is TGCGCCAGCAGCCCCAGACGGACGGGGAGCACTGAAGCTTTCTTT. Full variable domain (remainder filled in from reference TRBV5-1 and TRBJ1-1): KAGVTQTPRYLIKTRGQQVTLSCSPISGHRSVSWYQQTPGQGLQFLFEYFSETQRNKGNFPGRFSGRQFSNSRSEMNVSTLELGDSALYLCASSPRRTGSTEAFFGQGTRLTVV.

CDR3: CSTETGADTQYF. CDR3 DNA sequence: TGCAGCACCGAGACAGGGGCAGATACGCAGTATTTT. V is TRBV29-1 and J is TRBJ2-3; 8 bases are shared with TRBD1. V shed 8 bases and J 4 bases; nucleotides not matched to a gene: 5. CDR1 and CDR2 from the germline V gene are SQVTM and ANQGSEA. CDR3 length: 12 residues.

This sequence joins TRBV11-3 and TRBJ1-3; D unresolved. Trimming took 2 bases from V and 0 from J, leaving 8 bases between them. CDR1 and CDR2 from the germline V gene are SGHNT and YENEEA. The CDR3 is 15 residues long. CDR3 region: CASSLLGSSGNTIYF. As DNA, the CDR3 is TGTGCCAGCAGCTTATTGGGCAGCTCTGGAAACACCATATATTTT. The full variable domain, with the rest looked up from reference TRBV11-3 and TRBJ1-3, is EAGVVQSPRYKIIEKKQPVAFWCNPISGHNTLYWYLQNLGQGPELLIRYENEEAVDDSQLPKDRFSAERLKGVDSTLKIQPAELGDSAVYLCASSLLGSSGNTIYFGEGSWLTVV.

The J gene is TRBJ1-3, the V gene TRBV9; D is unresolved. CDR3 length: 16 amino acids. Germline V gene lookup returns CDR1 SGDLS and CDR2 YYNGEE. V was pared by 4 bases and J by 0 bases, with 14 bases between. As DNA, the CDR3 is TGTGCCAGCAGCCCCCACCCCAGTTACTCTGGAAACACCATATATTTT. It encodes CASSPHPSYSGNTIYF. The variable domain in full, completed from reference TRBV9 and TRBJ1-3, reads DSGVTQTPKHLITATGQRVTLRCSPRSGDLSVYWYQQSLDQGLQFLIQYYNGEERAKGNILERFSAQQFPDLHSELNLSSLELGDSALYFCASSPHPSYSGNTIYFGEGSWLTVV.

J is TRBJ1-2 and V is TRBV27; unclear D gene. CDR1 is MNHEY, CDR2 SMNVEV, per germline (reference sequence). The V end lost 5 bases, the J end lost 1 base, and 5 bases lay between the germline ends. The CDR3 runs 12 residues. The CDR3 DNA reads as TGTGCCAGCAGTGGGCGTAACTATGGCTACACCTTC. It encodes CASSGRNYGYTF.

This chain uses TRBV3-1 (or the pseudogene TRBV3-2) with TRBJ2-5; D unresolved. The CDR3 has 15 amino acids. Trimming removed 0 bases at V and 0 bases at J, with 8 bases between. Germline V gives CDR1 LGHDT, CDR2 YNNKEL (reference sequence). This CDR3 is CASSQDGKYQETQYF. CDR3 bases: TGTGCCAGCAGCCAAGATGGCAAGTACCAAGAGACCCAGTACTTC.

CDR3 sequence (DNA): TGCGCCAGCAGTGTGGCGGGAGAGGAGACCCAGTACTTC. Translation gives CASSVAGEETQYF. J is TRBJ2-5 and V is TRBV10-1, with TRBD2 identical over 7 bases. The V gene end was trimmed by 4 bases and the J gene end by 5 bases; junction bases not matched to a gene: 4. Per the germline V gene, CDR1 is WNHNN and CDR2 is SYGVQD (reference sequence). This CDR3 is 13 amino acids long.

This chain uses TRBV21-1 with TRBJ2-5; TRBD2, the table's D call, lacks a check against the DNA. TRBV21-1 has pseudogene status. The CDR3 is 14 amino acids. CDR3 in DNA: TGTGCCAGCGGCCCTAGCGGTCCCCAAGAGACCCAGTACTTC. This encodes CASGPSGPQETQYF.

The V call is TRBV5-6, the J call TRBJ2-3; 7 bases agree with TRBD2. CDR1 is SGHDT, CDR2 YYEEEE, per germline. CDR3 size: 15 residues. V dropped 4 bases and J dropped 2; count of bases not matched to a gene: 7. The CDR3 nucleotides are TGTGCCAGCAGCCTGAGACTAGCCCCCACAGATACGCAGTATTTT. This sequence encodes CASSLRLAPTDTQYF.

The chain employs TRBV14 and TRBJ2-3; 8 bases are shared with TRBD2. The CDR3 totals 16 residues. Germline CDR1 SGHDN, CDR2 FVKESK. Trimming at V came to 4 bases and at J to 4 bases, leaving 10 bases not matched to a gene. CDR3 bases: TGTGCCAGCAGCCGATTGGGACGGGGGGGCCCAGATACGCAGTATTTT. Translated: CASSRLGRGGPDTQYF.

The chain employs TRBV7-2 and TRBJ1-1; D is undetermined. This CDR3 comprises 13 residues. Trimming stripped 5 bases from V and 3 bases from J, with 10 bases between. From germline, CDR1 is SGHTA and CDR2 FQGNSA. The CDR3 nucleotides are TGTGCCAGCAGCCTGGAGCGGTACACTGAAGCTTTCTTT. This translates into CASSLERYTEAFF.

This chain links TRBV19 with TRBJ2-1, with D maybe TRBD1 (6 bases). CDR3 size: 14 residues. Trimming cost V 5 bases and J 10 bases, with 18 bases left between them. Germline CDR1 is LNHDA and CDR2 is SQIVND (reference sequence). In DNA form, the CDR3 reads TGTGCCAGTAGTCTCTGGGGGCGCTTGGAGGAGCAGTTCTTC. It is translated as CASSLWGRLEEQFF.

The chain recombines TRBV7-6 with TRBJ2-7; a weak D match, TRBD2 (5 bases). V was shortened by 2 bases and J by 0 bases, with 14 bases between the two germline ends. Germline V CDR1 and CDR2: SGHVS, FNYEAQ. This CDR3 has 16 amino acids. CDR3 residues: CASSLLSDGNSYEQYF. The CDR3 nucleotides read TGTGCCAGCAGCTTACTCTCAGACGGGAACTCCTACGAGCAGTACTTC.

V usage is TRBV5-1 and J usage is TRBJ1-1; 9 bases are shared with TRBD1. Per the germline V gene, CDR1 is SGHRS and CDR2 is YFSETQ. J lost 4 bases, V lost 2 bases, and 3 bases had no gene match. The CDR3 has 14 residues. The CDR3 here is CASSFRDRATEAFF. In nucleotides, the CDR3 is TGCGCCAGCAGCTTCCGGGACAGGGCCACTGAAGCTTTCTTT.

CDR3 loop: CASSLVGWEGSPLLLYGYTF. Written as DNA, the CDR3 is TGCGCCAGCAGCTTGGTAGGTTGGGAGGGGAGTCCTCTCCTACTCTATGGCTACACCTTC. The V call is TRBV5-1, the J call TRBJ1-2, with a weak D call TRBD1 (5 bases). Germline CDR1 reads SGHRS; CDR2 reads YFSETQ. CDR3 length: 20 residues. V was clipped by 0 bases and J by 4 bases, with 28 bases between them. The full variable domain, completed using reference TRBV5-1 and TRBJ1-2, is KAGVTQTPRYLIKTRGQQVTLSCSPISGHRSVSWYQQTPGQGLQFLFEYFSETQRNKGNFPGRFSGRQFSNSRSEMNVSTLELGDSALYLCASSLVGWEGSPLLLYGYTFGSGTRLTVV.

This clone showed up just once. The chain uses TRBV7-3 and TRBJ2-7; 7 nucleotides align to TRBD2. Trimming took 1 base from V and 0 from J; bases not matched to a gene: 3. The CDR3 has 15 residues. Germline lookup yields CDR1 SGHTA and CDR2 FQGTGA. The CDR3 is CASSLIGGSSYEQYF. In DNA form, the CDR3 reads TGTGCCAGCAGCTTAATCGGCGGGAGCTCCTACGAGCAGTACTTC.